The 14 T cell receptor beta chains below all came from one sample that was sequenced in a study of identical twins. TCRdb called the 5' RACE reads again in MiXCR, with one record for every CDR3 protein. This table has about 530,000 distinct CDR3 sequences, about a fifth appearing once. The data also belong to a second study, concerning yellow fever vaccine responses in identical twins.

The sample comprised CD4+ T cells sorted from blood. All receptors derive from a woman younger than 35 in good health.

This chain connects TRBV12-3 or TRBV12-4 to TRBJ2-3; a weak D match, TRBD2 (6 bases). The length of the CDR3 is 15 residues. Trimming took off 3 bases at V and 0 bases at J, with 10 bases between the two ends. DNA of the CDR3: TGTGCCAGCAGTTTTCCGAGCGGGAGCACAGATACGCAGTATTTT. This sequence encodes CASSFPSGSTDTQYF.

The rearrangement links TRBV3-1 to TRBJ2-2; 8 bases fit TRBD2. CDR1 and CDR2 from the germline V gene are LGHDT and YNNKEL (reference sequence). This CDR3 has 14 residues. Trimming cost V 8 bases and J 4 bases; bases outside gene matches: 6. The DNA of the CDR3 is TGTGCCAGCCTAGCGGGCCCTCCCACCGGGGAGCTGTTTTTT. Its protein product is CASLAGPPTGELFF.

The rearrangement uses TRBV11-2 and TRBJ2-3; D may correspond to TRBD1 or TRBD2 (6 bases each). The CDR3 has 19 amino acids. The ends were cut back, 1 base at V and 2 bases at J, with 22 bases in the middle. CDR1 and CDR2 from the germline V gene are SGHAT and FQNNGV. This CDR3 reads CASSLGFKGGVVDTDTQYF. The CDR3 nucleotides read TGTGCCAGCAGCTTAGGATTTAAGGGGGGCGTCGTTGACACAGATACGCAGTATTTT.

This clonotype was picked up a small number of times. The chain joins TRBV10-2 to TRBJ2-1; TRBD2 aligns across 7 bases. This CDR3 has 17 amino acids. CDR1 WSHSY and CDR2 SAAADI come from the germline V gene. Losses at the gene ends were 2 bases for V and 4 bases for J; bases not matched to a gene: 11. The CDR3 DNA reads TGCGCCAGCAGTGAGGGACTAGTGGGCCCCTGGTACAATGAGCAGTTCTTC. Encoded protein: CASSEGLVGPWYNEQFF.

The V call is TRBV12-3 or TRBV12-4, the J call TRBJ2-5, with 11 bases fitting TRBD2. With 3 bases clipped from V and 2 bases from J, the junction kept 5 bases outside the gene matches. This CDR3 has 16 amino acids. The CDR3 sequence: CASSFLGTSGQETQYF. The CDR3 bases are TGTGCCAGCAGTTTTCTAGGGACTAGCGGACAAGAGACCCAGTACTTC.

This clonotype has a handful of counts. CDR3 sequence (DNA): TGTGCCTCTCAGGCGGGACTAGCGGGAGTCAATGAGCAGTTCTTC. Amino acids: CASQAGLAGVNEQFF. The chain couples TRBV6-1 to TRBJ2-1, with 14 bases that match TRBD2. V dropped 11 bases and J dropped 6; count of bases not matched to a gene: 9. The CDR3 extends over 15 amino acids. Per the germline V gene, CDR1 is MNHNS and CDR2 is SASEGT.

This clonotype has only a few counts. The chain combines TRBV5-6 with TRBJ2-7; D might be TRBD1 (5 bases). Germline values: CDR1 SGHDT, CDR2 YYEEEE. The CDR3 contains 12 residues. Trimming took off 6 bases at V and 3 bases at J, with 10 bases between the two ends. Here the CDR3 DNA reads TGTGCCAGCAACAAGGACAACTACGAGCAGTACTTC. Protein: CASNKDNYEQYF.

This clonotype was seen a few times. The chain uses TRBV20-1 and TRBJ2-7, with 7 bases fitting TRBD2. The ends lost 4 bases at V and 4 bases at J; junction bases unmatched: 4. CDR3 size: 12 residues. The V gene's germline CDR1 is DFQATT and CDR2 SNEGSKA (reference sequence). This CDR3 is CSAMQRGYEQYF. CDR3 in DNA: TGCAGTGCTATGCAGCGGGGATACGAGCAGTACTTC.

The CDR3 coding sequence is TGTGCCAGCAGTTACGGGGACAGTCAGCCCCAGCATTTT. This translates into CASSYGDSQPQHF. V gene TRBV6-6 combines with J gene TRBJ1-5; TRBD1 aligns across 7 bases. Germline V CDR1 and CDR2: MNHNY, SVGAGI (reference sequence). The CDR3 spans 13 residues. V was clipped by 2 bases and J by 6 bases; unmatched bases: 1.

This clonotype showed up just a few times. DNA for the CDR3: TGCGCCAGCAGACGACAGGGGCGCGTCACAGATACGCAGTATTTT. It is translated as CASRRQGRVTDTQYF. The chain couples TRBV5-1 to TRBJ2-3; 8 nucleotides match TRBD1. The CDR3 is 15 residues long. The V gene end was trimmed by 5 bases and the J gene end by 2 bases; junction bases not matched to a gene: 7. The germline V gene has CDR1 SGHRS and CDR2 YFSETQ.

Only a few counts were recorded for this clonotype. The gene calls are TRBV7-6 and TRBJ2-5, with D possibly matching TRBD2 (6 bases). This CDR3 region has 16 residues. Germline values: CDR1 SGHVS, CDR2 FNYEAQ. V was clipped by 0 bases and J by 2 bases, with 13 bases between them. The CDR3: CASSLARAGRQETQYF. In DNA, the CDR3 is TGTGCCAGCAGCTTAGCGCGAGCGGGCCGACAAGAGACCCAGTACTTC.

This clonotype has more than one count but fewer than ten. The genes are TRBV2 and TRBJ2-1; 9 bases line up with TRBD2. This CDR3 comprises 14 residues. V was clipped by 4 bases and J by 9 bases; unmatched bases: 7. Germline V gene sequence: CDR1 SNHLY, CDR2 FYNNEI. The CDR3 spells CASSAGGGAREQFF. In DNA, the CDR3 is TGTGCCAGCAGTGCGGGCGGGGGGGCCCGTGAGCAGTTCTTC.

The chain couples TRBV2 to TRBJ2-5, with D perhaps matching TRBD2 (5 bases). The V end was cut by 5 bases, the J end by 7 bases, with 14 bases between. The V gene's germline CDR1 is SNHLY and CDR2 FYNNEI. This CDR3 has 13 amino acids. CDR3 in amino acids: CASSRTLAGTQYF. The DNA of the CDR3 is TGTGCCAGCAGTCGGACTCTCGCAGGGACCCAGTACTTC.

This clonotype showed up just a few times. V usage is TRBV15 and J usage is TRBJ2-1; D assignment may be TRBD1 or TRBD2 (7 bases each). CDR1 is LNHNV, CDR2 YYDKDF, per germline (reference sequence). The V and J ends lost 7 bases and 2 bases respectively, with 12 bases between them. This CDR3 is built from 14 residues. The CDR3 here is CATKRDRAYNEQFF. CDR3 bases: TGTGCCACCAAGCGGGACAGAGCCTACAATGAGCAGTTCTTC.